This TCR beta chain stems from a study of CD8 T cells in ankylosing spondylitis. TCRdb independently ran MiXCR on the 5' RACE reads; one entry per CDR3 protein. There are 220,000 or so distinct CDR3 sequences in the sample; roughly a tenth occur only once, and less than 25% lies in the top ten. By share, this clonotype ranks as large. Germline assignment: CDR1 SGHVS and CDR2 FNYEAQ. The CDR3 extends over 15 amino acids. V lost 4 bases to trimming and J lost 3 bases, with 16 bases between them. The chain links TRBV7-6 to TRBJ2-7; a possible D gene is TRBD2 (5 bases). The source of this sequence is a male donor with ankylosing spondylitis or in good health (not recorded which). Material for sequencing was blood, either unsorted or a sorted T cell fraction (not recorded which). The CDR3 reads CASSSSEGSIYEQYF. CDR3 DNA: TGTGCCAGCAGCTCCTCCGAGGGTTCAATCTACGAGCAGTACTTC. Looking up the rest from reference TRBV7-6 and TRBJ2-7 gives the full variable domain: GAGVSQSPRYKVTKRGQDVALRCDPISGHVSLYWYRQALGQGPEFLTYFNYEAQQDKSGLPNDRFSAERPEGSISTLTIQRTEQRDSAMYRCASSSSEGSIYEQYFGPGTRLTVT.